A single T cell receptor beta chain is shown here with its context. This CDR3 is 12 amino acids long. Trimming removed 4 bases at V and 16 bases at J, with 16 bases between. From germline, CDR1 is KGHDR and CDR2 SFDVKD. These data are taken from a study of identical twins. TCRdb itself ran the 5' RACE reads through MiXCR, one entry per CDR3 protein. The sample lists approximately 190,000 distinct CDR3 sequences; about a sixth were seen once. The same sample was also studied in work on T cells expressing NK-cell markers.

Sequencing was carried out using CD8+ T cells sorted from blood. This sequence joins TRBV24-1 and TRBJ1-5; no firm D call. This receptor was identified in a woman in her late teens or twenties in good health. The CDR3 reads CATSDETGLQHF. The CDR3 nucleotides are TGTGCCACCAGTGACGAGACGGGCCTTCAACATTTT.